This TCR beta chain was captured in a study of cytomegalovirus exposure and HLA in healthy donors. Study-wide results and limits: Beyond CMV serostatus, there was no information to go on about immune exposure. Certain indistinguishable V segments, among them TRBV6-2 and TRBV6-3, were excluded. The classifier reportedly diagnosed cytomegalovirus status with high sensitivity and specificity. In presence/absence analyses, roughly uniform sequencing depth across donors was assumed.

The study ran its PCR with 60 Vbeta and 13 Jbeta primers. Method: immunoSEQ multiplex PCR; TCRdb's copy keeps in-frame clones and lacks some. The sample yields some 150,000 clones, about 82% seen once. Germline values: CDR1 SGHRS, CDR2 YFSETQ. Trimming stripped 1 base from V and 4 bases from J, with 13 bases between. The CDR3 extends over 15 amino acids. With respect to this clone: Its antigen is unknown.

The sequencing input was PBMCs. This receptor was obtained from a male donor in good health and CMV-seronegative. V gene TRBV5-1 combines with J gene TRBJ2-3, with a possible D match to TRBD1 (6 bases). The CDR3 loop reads CASSLLTGHSDTQYF. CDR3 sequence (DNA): TGCGCCAGCAGCTTGCTCACAGGGCATTCAGATACGCAGTATTTT.